This is a list of T cell receptor beta chains from one sample in a study of response to subunit inactivated influenza vaccine. A single record per CDR3 protein comes from TCRdb applying MiXCR to the RT-PCR reads. Altogether 700,000 to 800,000 distinct CDR3 sequences are present, around 20% being singletons, with the ten largest covering approximately 10%. The sequenced sample was PBMCs from blood, obtained around 5 days after vaccination. All receptors derive from a man in his fifties or sixties who received an inactivated influenza vaccine. CDR3s include the opening cysteine and the closing phenylalanine or tryptophan. D genes are given only for firm matches. Where a row states a size, it is once, few, many or the class of an expanded clone; other rows omit it.

v_gene,len,d_gene,j_gene,abundance,CDR3aa,CDR3nt
TRBV2,13,TRBD2,TRBJ2-3,few,CASNSGGAGTQYF,TGTGCCAGCAATAGCGGGGGGGCCGGGACGCAGTATTTT
TRBV27,16,TRBD1,TRBJ2-2,NA,CASSLYQGAFTGELFF,TGTGCCAGCAGTTTATACCAGGGGGCTTTCACCGGGGAGCTGTTTTTT
TRBV12-3/TRBV12-4,14,NA,TRBJ1-4,few,CASTRSLGQEKLFF,TGTGCCAGCACCCGAAGCCTGGGTCAGGAAAAACTGTTTTTT
TRBV7-2,17,NA,TRBJ2-5,few,CASTLWGDTRSKETQYF,TGTGCCAGCACCTTGTGGGGGGACACAAGGTCCAAAGAGACCCAGTACTTC
TRBV7-2,16,NA,TRBJ2-5,NA,CASSLWGRESRETQYF,TGTGCCAGCAGCTTGTGGGGGCGGGAGAGCCGAGAGACCCAGTACTTC
TRBV5-1,14,NA,TRBJ2-5,few,CASSAGPIRETQYF,TGCGCCAGCAGCGCAGGACCCATTCGGGAGACCCAGTACTTC
TRBV18,15,TRBD2,TRBJ2-4,NA,CASSPREGSVNIQYF,TGTGCCAGCTCACCGCGGGAGGGGTCTGTAAACATTCAGTACTTC
TRBV7-8,17,TRBD2,TRBJ2-3,few,CASSLTSGGVGTDTQYF,TGTGCCAGCAGCTTAACTAGCGGGGGGGTGGGCACAGATACGCAGTATTTT
TRBV19,14,NA,TRBJ1-2,NA,CASSMALRGYGYTF,TGTGCCAGTAGTATGGCTCTGCGGGGCTATGGCTACACCTTC
TRBV20-1,16,NA,TRBJ2-3,NA,CSARVPKSESTDTQYF,TGCAGTGCTAGGGTCCCTAAATCCGAGTCGACAGATACGCAGTATTTT
TRBV7-2,17,TRBD2,TRBJ2-5,NA,CASSVLAGVVRQETQYF,TGTGCCAGCAGCGTACTAGCGGGGGTAGTGAGACAAGAGACCCAGTACTTC
TRBV7-9,14,NA,TRBJ2-3,NA,CASSQDARADTQYF,TGTGCCAGCAGCCAAGACGCGCGGGCAGATACGCAGTATTTT
TRBV9,15,TRBD1,TRBJ2-3,few,CASSPRGAGGDTQYF,TGTGCCAGCAGCCCCAGGGGCGCAGGGGGAGATACGCAGTATTTT
TRBV15,15,TRBD1,TRBJ2-7,NA,CATSRQTDRGGEQYF,TGTGCCACCAGCAGACAAACGGACAGGGGAGGGGAGCAGTACTTC
TRBV7-9,17,NA,TRBJ2-7,NA,CASSSTVSDSRPYEQYF,TGTGCCAGCAGCTCCACAGTATCGGACTCAAGACCCTACGAGCAGTACTTC
TRBV11-2,20,TRBD1,TRBJ2-1,NA,CASSLNFVGRMDRGQREQFF,TGTGCCAGCAGCTTAAACTTTGTCGGGAGGATGGACAGGGGACAGCGGGAGCAGTTCTTC
TRBV6-1,13,TRBD1,TRBJ1-2,few,CASSIRGLYGYTF,TGTGCCAGCAGTATCAGGGGGCTCTATGGCTACACCTTC
TRBV12-3/TRBV12-4,14,TRBD1,TRBJ2-1,few,CASSLSGGPSEQFF,TGTGCCAGCAGTTTATCAGGGGGCCCGTCGGAGCAGTTCTTC
TRBV7-2,12,NA,TRBJ2-7,NA,CASSLNLREQYF,TGTGCCAGCAGCTTAAATCTGAGAGAGCAGTACTTC
TRBV9,14,NA,TRBJ2-1,few,CASSARPNQNEQFF,TGTGCCAGCAGCGCCCGACCTAATCAGAATGAGCAGTTCTTC
TRBV6-1,15,NA,TRBJ2-1,few,CASSVPRDNYNEQFF,TGTGCCAGCAGTGTCCCCCGGGACAACTACAATGAGCAGTTCTTC
TRBV7-9,16,TRBD2,TRBJ2-3,NA,CASSWGAGTSTDTQYF,TGTGCCAGCAGCTGGGGAGCGGGAACTAGCACAGATACGCAGTATTTT
TRBV10-3,17,TRBD1,TRBJ2-3,NA,CAISAGDRVARTDTQYF,TGTGCCATCAGTGCTGGGGACAGGGTTGCGAGGACAGATACGCAGTATTTT
TRBV12-3/TRBV12-4,15,TRBD1,TRBJ2-5,NA,CASREGDRGPETQYF,TGTGCCAGCAGGGAGGGGGACAGGGGGCCCGAGACCCAGTACTTC